A selection of T cell receptor beta chains follows, all from one sample in a study of T-cell reconstitution after alpha-beta-depleted transplantation in children. Each CDR3 protein gets one entry after TCRdb re-called the PCR reads with MiXCR. The sample holds 610,000 or so distinct CDR3 sequences, roughly a quarter seen once. Sequencing used PBMCs, obtained before TCRalphabeta/CD19-depleted stem cell transplant. Receptor source: a boy younger than two with Wiskott-Aldrich syndrome, due to receive a stem cell transplant. Each CDR3 is given with its conserved first and last residue. D genes are given only for firm matches. Clone size, where shown, is once, few, many, or a class for clones that have expanded.

>TRBD1|TRBJ2-3|NA|TRBV10-3
TGTGCCATCAGTGCCACAGGGGCAGATACGCAGTATTTT
CAISATGADTQYF
>TRBD2|TRBJ2-3|NA|TRBV4-2
TGTGCCAGCAGCCAGTTTCGGTTTCTAGCGGGAGAAGCAGATACGCAGTATTTT
CASSQFRFLAGEADTQYF
>NA|TRBJ2-5|NA|TRBV20-1
TGCAGTGCTAGAGTACTGGGCGGCCAAGAGACCCAGTACTTC
CSARVLGGQETQYF
>TRBD1|TRBJ1-2|few|TRBV9
TGTGCCAGCAGCCTTTTCGACAGGGTCGGTAACTATGGCTACACCTTC
CASSLFDRVGNYGYTF
>NA|TRBJ2-1|NA|TRBV20-1
TGCAGTGGGGAGGTTACGGATGAGCAGTTCTTC
CSGEVTDEQFF
>TRBD2|TRBJ2-5|once|TRBV12-3/TRBV12-4
TGTGCCAGCAGTTCGTCGGGAGGGAGGGGAGAGACCCAGTACTTC
CASSSSGGRGETQYF
>NA|TRBJ2-7|NA|TRBV28
TGTGCCAGCAGTTTGAAGAGACACGAGCAGTACTTC
CASSLKRHEQYF
>NA|TRBJ2-1|NA|TRBV10-3
TGTGCCATCAGTGAAAGCCAAGTTAATGAGCAGTTCTTC
CAISESQVNEQFF
>NA|TRBJ2-5|few|TRBV10-3
TGTGCCATCAGTGGGGCCGGAACATCGGGGACCCAGTACTTC
CAISGAGTSGTQYF
>NA|TRBJ2-6|NA|TRBV5-1
TGCGCCAGCAGCTTGGTATCTCTCTCTGGGGCCAACGTCCTGACTTTC
CASSLVSLSGANVLTF
>NA|TRBJ2-1|NA|TRBV6-1
TGTGCCAGCAGTAGACCCAGACAGTACAATGAGCAGTTCTTC
CASSRPRQYNEQFF
>NA|TRBJ2-1|few|TRBV12-3/TRBV12-4
TGTGCCAGCAGTTTCGACGGGTACAATGAGCAGTTCTTC
CASSFDGYNEQFF
>TRBD2|TRBJ2-1|NA|TRBV20-1
TGCAGTGCGGGTGGGACTACGCACAATGAGCAGTTCTTC
CSAGGTTHNEQFF
>TRBD2|TRBJ2-1|few|TRBV20-1
TGCAGTGCTAGAGCTGGACTAGCGGGAGGGCCGGGTGAGCAGTTCTTC
CSARAGLAGGPGEQFF
>NA|TRBJ1-5|NA|TRBV28
TGTGCCAGCAGTTGGACCGTCAAGGGGATAAGCAATCAGCCCCAGCATTTT
CASSWTVKGISNQPQHF
>NA|TRBJ1-1|few|TRBV15
TGTGCCACCAGCAGAGATTACGTGACTGAAGCTTTCTTT
CATSRDYVTEAFF
>TRBD1|TRBJ2-4|NA|TRBV20-1
TGCAGTGCTGGACAGGTCCTGGGGGCCAAAAACATTCAGTACTTC
CSAGQVLGAKNIQYF
>NA|TRBJ2-5|NA|TRBV9
TGTGCCAGCAGCGTCGACACCTGGGGAAGAGAGACCCAGTACTTC
CASSVDTWGRETQYF
>NA|TRBJ1-2|NA|TRBV5-6
TGTGCCAGCAGCTTTGTCAGGAACTATGGCTACACCTTC
CASSFVRNYGYTF
>NA|TRBJ2-7|NA|TRBV5-1
TGCGCCAGCAGCTTGGAGGGTAGACCCTACGAGCAGTACTTC
CASSLEGRPYEQYF
>TRBD1|TRBJ2-1|few|TRBV20-1
TGCAGTGGCGCCAAGGGGGCTAGCTACAATGAGCAGTTCTTC
CSGAKGASYNEQFF
>NA|TRBJ1-3|few|TRBV7-9
TGTGCCAGCAGCGGATGGGACCGTGGAAACACCATATATTTT
CASSGWDRGNTIYF
>TRBD2|TRBJ2-2|few|TRBV7-6
TGTGCCAGCAGCTTAATAGCGGGAGGATGGGGAACCGGGGAGCTGTTTTTT
CASSLIAGGWGTGELFF
>NA|TRBJ1-5|NA|TRBV9
TGTGCCAGCAGCGTAGGCACAGAGGGTCAGCCCCAGCATTTT
CASSVGTEGQPQHF
>TRBD2|TRBJ2-5|NA|TRBV2
TGTGCCAGCAGTGAAGCGGTCCGGGAGGGCCAAGAGACCCAGTACTTC
CASSEAVREGQETQYF
>NA|TRBJ2-7|NA|TRBV6-1
TGTGCCAGCAGTCCCCACGGGGGCTCCTACGAGCAGTACTTC
CASSPHGGSYEQYF
>NA|TRBJ1-2|NA|TRBV3-1
TGTGCCAGCAGCCACGGCGACTATGGCTACACCTTC
CASSHGDYGYTF
>TRBD2|TRBJ2-7|NA|TRBV11-2
TGTGCCAGCAGCCTCTACCCGACTAGCTGGGGGTACGAGCAGTACTTC
CASSLYPTSWGYEQYF
>TRBD1|TRBJ1-3|NA|TRBV20-1
TGCAGTGCTGGAAGGACAGGGGGAACTGCTGGAAACACCATATATTTT
CSAGRTGGTAGNTIYF
>NA|TRBJ2-7|NA|TRBV20-1
TGCAGCGGACTTGGGGCGGGTAGCTCCTACGAGCAGTACTTC
CSGLGAGSSYEQYF
>NA|TRBJ2-7|NA|TRBV5-1
TGCGCCAGCAGCTTCCTAAACGGGGGTTCCTACGAGCAGTACTTC
CASSFLNGGSYEQYF
>TRBD1|TRBJ2-2|NA|TRBV5-1
TGCGCCAGCAGACAAGGACAGGGGGCGACCGGGGAGCTGTTTTTT
CASRQGQGATGELFF
>TRBD2|TRBJ2-7|NA|TRBV7-1
TGTGCCAGCAGCTCCTTAGCGGGAGGGGAAACCTACGAGCAGTACTTC
CASSSLAGGETYEQYF
>TRBD1|TRBJ1-2|NA|TRBV5-6
TGTGCCAGCAGCTTGTGGGGACAGCAGTTATATGGCTACACCTTC
CASSLWGQQLYGYTF
>TRBD2|TRBJ2-3|NA|TRBV3-1
TGTGCCAGCTGCAATCAACCGCGGGGGACAGATACGCAGTATTTT
CASCNQPRGTDTQYF
>NA|TRBJ2-5|NA|TRBV20-1
TGCAGTGCTCTAAGGGAGGGGGCCCCAGAGACCCAGTACTTC
CSALREGAPETQYF
>NA|TRBJ2-1|NA|TRBV7-6
TGTGCCAGCAGCCCGTTGACGGGGACATTCAGCTACAATGAGCAGTTCTTC
CASSPLTGTFSYNEQFF
>NA|TRBJ2-1|many|TRBV5-1
TGCGCCAGCAGCTTAAGCTTAGCGGTGTCCTACAATGAGCAGTTCTTC
CASSLSLAVSYNEQFF
>TRBD1|TRBJ2-3|NA|TRBV20-1
TGCAGTCCGGACAGGGGCGGCACAGATACGCAGTATTTT
CSPDRGGTDTQYF
>TRBD2|TRBJ2-1|NA|TRBV28
TGTGCCAGCAGTTTGATTGCAGGCGGGAGGGCCTGGAATGAGCAGTTCTTC
CASSLIAGGRAWNEQFF
>TRBD2|TRBJ2-7|few|TRBV7-2
TGTGCCAGCAGCTTAGGTCGAGCGGGAGGCTTACCCTACGAGCAGTACTTC
CASSLGRAGGLPYEQYF
>NA|TRBJ1-1|few|TRBV19
TGTGCCAGTACGGTCCGGGGGGACGGCACTGAAGCTTTCTTT
CASTVRGDGTEAFF
>NA|TRBJ2-1|once|TRBV10-1
TGCGCCAGCAGTTACCAGACTCCTGGTGAGCAGTTCTTC
CASSYQTPGEQFF
>TRBD2|TRBJ2-1|few|TRBV12-3/TRBV12-4
TGTGCCAGCAGGGGGACTAGCGGGAGGGCAAGGGAGCAGTTCTTC
CASRGTSGRAREQFF
>NA|TRBJ1-1|NA|TRBV5-1
TGCGCCAGCAGCTGGGACGGAACATATGAAGCTTTCTTT
CASSWDGTYEAFF
>NA|TRBJ1-3|few|TRBV3-1
TGTGCCAGCAGCCCGGACAGAGGAGGCACCACCATATATTTT
CASSPDRGGTTIYF
>TRBD1|TRBJ1-4|NA|TRBV5-1
TGCGCCAGCAGCTTGGACCCCGGGACAGGATATGAAAAACTGTTTTTT
CASSLDPGTGYEKLFF
>NA|TRBJ2-5|few|TRBV29-1
TGCAGCGGTCTAGGGGGCCAAGAGACCCAGTACTTC
CSGLGGQETQYF
>NA|TRBJ2-2|NA|TRBV5-1
TGCGCCAGCAGCAAGACGTCCAGATCGAACACCGGGGAGCTGTTTTTT
CASSKTSRSNTGELFF
>TRBD1|TRBJ1-2|few|TRBV20-1
TGCAGTGCTATAACAGGGGCTGGCTATGGCTACACCTTC
CSAITGAGYGYTF
>NA|TRBJ1-1|few|TRBV28
TGCGGAGTCGGGGGTATGAACACTGAAGCTTTCTTT
CGVGGMNTEAFF
>NA|TRBJ2-2|NA|TRBV5-1
TGCGCCAGCAGTCCAGGGGCAAGCACCGGGGAGCTGTTTTTT
CASSPGASTGELFF
>NA|TRBJ2-7|few|TRBV20-1
TGCAGTGCCATGAGGGCCCCCACCTACGAGCAGTACTTC
CSAMRAPTYEQYF
>TRBD1|TRBJ1-3|NA|TRBV20-1
TGCAGTGCGGGACAGGGGGCCGCCGGAAACACCATATATTTT
CSAGQGAAGNTIYF
>NA|TRBJ1-1|NA|TRBV5-1
TGCGCCAGCAAAGGGGCAGCGGGAGCTTTCTTT
CASKGAAGAFF
>NA|TRBJ2-5|few|TRBV20-1
TGCAGTGCTAGAGAGGGGGTCCAAGAGACCCAGTACTTC
CSAREGVQETQYF
>NA|TRBJ2-5|few|TRBV11-2
TGTGCCAGCAGCTTAGTTTTATTAGCGGTCGGGGGCCAAGAGACCCAGTACTTC
CASSLVLLAVGGQETQYF
>TRBD2|TRBJ2-5|once|TRBV20-1
TGCAGTGCCGAGGGGTCTAGCGGGAGAGGGGAGACCCAGTACTTC
CSAEGSSGRGETQYF
>NA|TRBJ2-5|many|TRBV5-1
TGCGCCAGCAGCTACGGACATCAGGAGACCCAGTACTTC
CASSYGHQETQYF
>TRBD2|TRBJ2-7|NA|TRBV5-1
TGCGCCAGCAGCAATGGCCTAGCGGGGGTTCGGGGCGAGCAGTACTTC
CASSNGLAGVRGEQYF